These 29 T cell receptor beta chains originate from one sample sequenced in a study of cytomegalovirus exposure and HLA in healthy donors. Both 60 Vbeta primers and 13 Jbeta primers went into the PCR. Assay used: immunoSEQ multiplex PCR; TCRdb lists only in-frame clones, some missing. Among some 140,000 clones listed, over 75% were seen once. What was sequenced was PBMCs. Receptor source: a man aged 50 to 59 in good health and CMV-seronegative.

A few counts support this clone. V is TRBV2 and J is TRBJ2-1; 10 nucleotides align to TRBD1. CDR3 size: 20 residues. Germline loops: CDR1 SNHLY, CDR2 FYNNEI. Germline trimming cut 5 bases from V and 1 base from J; bases unmatched to any gene: 17. CDR3 nucleotides: TGTGCCAGCAGTTCGAGGACAGGGGGAAACTGGCTGAGTTCCTACAATGAGCAGTTCTTC. It is translated as CASSSRTGGNWLSSYNEQFF.

The rearrangement joins TRBV7-3 to TRBJ2-1; 13 bases are a match to TRBD2. After removal of 5 bases from V and 7 bases from J, the junction contained 5 bases not matched to a gene. Germline V gene lookup returns CDR1 SGHTA and CDR2 FQGTGA. The CDR3 covers 15 residues. The CDR3 bases are TGTGCCAGCAGCCGGACTAGCGGGGGTTTAAATGAGCAGTTCTTC. This encodes CASSRTSGGLNEQFF.

This chain joins TRBV28 and TRBJ2-7, with 8 positions matching TRBD1. The CDR3 loop spans 15 amino acids. CDR1 and CDR2 (germline): MDHEN, SYDVKM. Trimming took 3 bases from V and 6 from J; bases not matched to a gene: 10. The CDR3 region is CASSLSGQGATEQYF. The CDR3 DNA follows: TGTGCCAGCAGTTTGTCTGGACAGGGTGCAACCGAGCAGTACTTC.

The chain recombines TRBV7-2 with TRBJ1-1; 9 positions agree with TRBD1. J lost 0 bases, V lost 5 bases, and 4 bases had no gene match. The CDR3 is 15 amino acids. The germline gives CDR1 SGHTA, CDR2 FQGNSA. In DNA, the CDR3 is TGTGCCAGCAGCCGACAGGGGGAAATGAACACTGAAGCTTTCTTT. Protein product: CASSRQGEMNTEAFF.

This clone was detected only a few times. The sample holds other DNA sequences that translate to the same CDR3. The CDR3 nucleotides read TGTGCCAGCAGCGTAGGGGGAGGAGGGTACAATGAGCAGTTCTTC. It translates to CASSVGGGGYNEQFF. The chain carries TRBV9 and TRBJ2-1, with D possibly matching TRBD2 (6 bases). CDR1 and CDR2 from the germline V gene are SGDLS and YYNGEE. V was pared by 0 bases and J by 4 bases, with 11 bases between. The CDR3 covers 15 residues.

This clone was observed once. The CDR3: CATERGSYYEQYF. Here the CDR3 DNA reads TGTGCCACCGAAAGAGGTTCGTACTACGAGCAGTACTTC. This chain links TRBV30 with TRBJ2-7, with D unresolved. CDR3 length: 13 amino acids. V was clipped by 8 bases and J by 3 bases, with 17 bases between them. CDR1 GTSNPN and CDR2 SVGIG come from the germline V gene (reference sequence).

The chain combines TRBV28 with TRBJ1-2; 9 positions match TRBD1. The V and J ends lost 6 bases and 1 base, in that order; junction bases with no gene match: 12. The CDR3 loop spans 17 amino acids. Germline loops: CDR1 MDHEN, CDR2 SYDVKM. CDR3: CASRMGGQGLINYGYTF. In DNA, the CDR3 is TGTGCCAGCAGGATGGGGGGACAGGGCCTTATTAACTATGGCTACACCTTC.

The J gene is TRBJ2-2, the V gene TRBV9; the D gene is possibly TRBD2 (6 bases). Germline V gives CDR1 SGDLS, CDR2 YYNGEE. Trimming pared 3 bases from V and 2 bases from J, leaving 11 bases between. The CDR3 covers 15 residues. The CDR3 here is CASSARDFNTGELFF. The DNA for the CDR3 is TGTGCCAGCAGCGCCCGGGACTTCAACACCGGGGAGCTGTTTTTT.

This chain connects TRBV27 to TRBJ2-1; 7 nucleotides match TRBD2. The V segment lost 7 bases and the J segment 3 bases; nucleotides outside the gene matches: 15. The CDR3 is 17 amino acids. The V gene's germline CDR1 is MNHEY and CDR2 SMNVEV (reference sequence). Written as DNA, the CDR3 is TGTGCCAGCATCTTCTTCGTGGGGAGGACTAGCTACAATGAGCAGTTCTTC. Its protein is CASIFFVGRTSYNEQFF.

This clone was observed a handful of times. The rearrangement uses TRBV6-5 and TRBJ2-7; 8 bases agree with TRBD1. Germline V lookup: CDR1 MNHEY, CDR2 SVGAGI. The CDR3 has 14 amino acids. J was trimmed by 3 bases and V by 6 bases; bases with no gene match: 7. The CDR3 region has the DNA TGTGCCAGCAGCCTTCGACAGGGGTTCTACGAGCAGTACTTC. It is translated as CASSLRQGFYEQYF.

The sample holds a few counts of this clone. The chain recombines TRBV18 with TRBJ1-1; D is possibly TRBD1 (5 bases). CDR1 is KGHSH, CDR2 LQKENI, per germline. This CDR3 comprises 15 residues. The ends were cut back, 1 base at V and 4 bases at J, with 13 bases in the middle. Here the CDR3 reads CASSPLTVLGTEAFF. Written as DNA, the CDR3 is TGTGCCAGCTCACCACTGACAGTCCTCGGCACTGAAGCTTTCTTT.

The chain is built from TRBV28 and TRBJ1-2; D is ambiguous. CDR3 length: 13 residues. V was trimmed by 2 bases and J by 8 bases, leaving 12 bases between them. Germline lookup yields CDR1 MDHEN and CDR2 SYDVKM. In nucleotides, the CDR3 is TGTGCCAGCAGTTTACAGTGGAGGGAAGGCTACACCTTC. It yields the protein CASSLQWREGYTF.

The chain has TRBV2 and TRBJ2-7, with D perhaps matching TRBD2 (6 bases). The CDR3 is 14 amino acids. Trimming stripped 11 bases from V and 6 bases from J, with 23 bases between. Germline V lookup: CDR1 SNHLY, CDR2 FYNNEI. CDR3 in DNA: TGTGCCGGCACGCGGGACGGCAATCGGGGCGAGCAGTACTTC. The encoded protein is CAGTRDGNRGEQYF. Supplemented by reference TRBV2 and TRBJ2-7, the full variable domain reads EPEVTQTPSHQVTQMGQEVILRCVPISNHLYFYWYRQILGQKVEFLVSFYNNEISEKSEIFDDQFSVERPDGSNFTLKIRSTKLEDSAMYFCAGTRDGNRGEQYFGPGTRLTVT.

V usage is TRBV11-2 and J usage is TRBJ2-1, with TRBD2 matching 8 bases. V lost 4 bases and J lost 1; bases outside the gene matches: 6. Germline V gene lookup returns CDR1 SGHAT and CDR2 FQNNGV. The CDR3 runs to 16 residues. CDR3 nucleotides: TGTGCCAGCAGCTCCAAACTAGCGGTTTCCTACAATGAGCAGTTCTTC. Encoded protein: CASSSKLAVSYNEQFF.

This clone has just a few counts. V and J are TRBV5-1 and TRBJ2-7, with TRBD1 identical over 11 bases. In germline, CDR1 is SGHRS, CDR2 YFSETQ. The CDR3 contains 15 residues. V lost 4 bases to trimming and J lost 2 bases; unmatched junction nucleotides: 5. The CDR3 sequence: CASSVPGQGAYEQYF. The CDR3 DNA reads TGCGCCAGCAGCGTACCGGGACAGGGGGCCTACGAGCAGTACTTC.

The V call is TRBV4-1, the J call TRBJ1-6; 9 bases match TRBD1. The V and J ends lost 0 bases and 10 bases, in that order; junction bases with no gene match: 7. The CDR3 sequence is 16 residues long. Germline values: CDR1 MGHRA, CDR2 YSYEKL. The CDR3 bases are TGCGCCAGCAGCCAAGATCTCACAGGGGGCCCATCACCCCTCCACTTT. Encoded protein: CASSQDLTGGPSPLHF.

The chain has TRBV11-2 and TRBJ2-1; possible D gene TRBD2, 5 bases. This CDR3 spans 14 amino acids. V was clipped by 1 base and J by 5 bases, with 9 bases between them. CDR1 is SGHAT and CDR2 is FQNNGV in the germline V gene. Here the CDR3 reads CASSLVRADNEQFF. In nucleotides, the CDR3 is TGTGCCAGCAGCTTAGTAAGAGCGGACAATGAGCAGTTCTTC.

V gene TRBV29-1 combines with J gene TRBJ2-5; a weak D match, TRBD2 (5 bases). Between the trimmed V and J ends, which lost 7 bases and 1 base, there was a span of 16 bases. CDR3 size: 14 residues. Germline V gene lookup returns CDR1 SQVTM and CDR2 ANQGSEA. CDR3 coding DNA: TGCAGCGCCGATTTACGGGAAATCCAAGAGACCCAGTACTTC. Translation gives CSADLREIQETQYF.

The chain has TRBV27 and TRBJ2-7, with TRBD1 identical over 10 bases. V was clipped by 3 bases and J by 5 bases; unmatched bases: 7. Germline CDR1 MNHEY, CDR2 SMNVEV (reference sequence). The CDR3 totals 15 residues. The CDR3 region has the DNA TGTGCCAGCAGTTTGCCCGGGACAGGGGCCGACGAGCAGTACTTC. Translating gives CASSLPGTGADEQYF.

The chain couples TRBV14 to TRBJ1-4, with TRBD1 identical over 8 bases. With 4 bases clipped from V and 8 bases from J, the junction kept 3 bases outside the gene matches. The CDR3 loop spans 13 amino acids. CDR1 is SGHDN, CDR2 FVKESK, per germline. CDR3 in amino acids: CASSPGTGEKLFF. CDR3 coding DNA: TGTGCCAGCAGCCCCGGGACAGGAGAAAAACTGTTTTTT.

There are a few counts of this clone. The chain is built from TRBV4-1 and TRBJ2-5; 10 positions match TRBD2. The J segment lost 1 base and the V segment lost 0 bases, leaving 5 bases of the junction unmatched. CDR1 is MGHRA and CDR2 is YSYEKL in the germline V gene. This CDR3 has 17 amino acids. DNA of the CDR3: TGCGCCAGCAGCCAAGACCGGGCTAGCGGGAGCCAAGAGACCCAGTACTTC. Protein sequence: CASSQDRASGSQETQYF.

This clone was detected a few times. This chain connects TRBV28 to TRBJ1-5; 8 bases align to TRBD1. CDR3 length: 15 amino acids. Germline CDR1 is MDHEN and CDR2 is SYDVKM. Trimming at V came to 7 bases and at J to 3 bases, leaving 8 bases not matched to a gene. This chain's CDR3 is CASNAPQGANQPQHF. CDR3 nucleotide sequence: TGTGCCAGCAACGCCCCGCAGGGGGCCAATCAGCCCCAGCATTTT.

J is TRBJ1-5 and V is TRBV28, with D perhaps matching TRBD1 (6 bases). Germline V gene lookup returns CDR1 MDHEN and CDR2 SYDVKM. V was clipped by 2 bases and J by 7 bases, with 12 bases between them. The CDR3 runs 14 residues. The CDR3 reads CASSLGGSEQPQHF. CDR3 in DNA: TGTGCCAGCAGTTTAGGGGGCTCAGAGCAGCCCCAGCATTTT.

The chain joins TRBV19 to TRBJ2-7; 9 bases are shared with TRBD2. This CDR3 comprises 14 residues. Trimming removed 5 bases from V and 3 bases from J; junction bases left unmatched: 5. CDR1 and CDR2 (germline): LNHDA, SQIVND (reference sequence). The CDR3 nucleotides read TGTGCCAGTAGTGGGAGCGGGAGGTTCTACGAGCAGTACTTC. It is translated as CASSGSGRFYEQYF.

The gene calls are TRBV7-8 and TRBJ2-4; the match to TRBD1 covers 7 bases. Germline V CDR1 and CDR2: SGHVS, FQNEAQ. The V gene end was trimmed by 3 bases and the J gene end by 7 bases; junction bases not matched to a gene: 9. The CDR3 sequence is 15 residues long. The CDR3 spells CASSFSQGLENIQYF. The CDR3 DNA sequence: TGTGCCAGCAGCTTCTCACAGGGGCTGGAGAACATTCAGTACTTC.

This clone came up once. V and J are TRBV4-1 and TRBJ2-4; tentatively, D is TRBD2 (5 bases). Germline CDR1 MGHRA, CDR2 YSYEKL. Trimming removed 3 bases at V and 3 bases at J, with 12 bases between. This CDR3 has 15 amino acids. In DNA, the CDR3 is TGCGCCAGCAGCCACCCCCCCAGCGGCAAAAACATTCAGTACTTC. Protein sequence: CASSHPPSGKNIQYF.

This chain uses TRBV7-9 with TRBJ2-1, with 9 nucleotides matching TRBD2. With V trimmed by 1 base and J by 7 bases, 8 bases remained unmatched. The CDR3 is 16 amino acids. Germline-derived CDR1 and CDR2 are SEHNR and FQNEAQ (reference sequence). The CDR3 DNA follows: TGTGCCAGCAGCTTAGAATCGGTAGCGGGAGCGAATGAGCAGTTCTTC. The encoded protein is CASSLESVAGANEQFF.

V and J are TRBV29-1 and TRBJ2-1; D unclear. Per germline, CDR1 SQVTM and CDR2 ANQGSEA. CDR3 length: 12 residues. V lost 4 bases and J 1 base, leaving 5 bases between the germline ends. CDR3 DNA sequence: TGCAGCGTTGGTTCTTCCTACAATGAGCAGTTCTTC. It translates to CSVGSSYNEQFF.

This rearrangement joins TRBV6-5 to TRBJ2-5; 9 bases match TRBD1. The CDR3 spans 13 residues. CDR1 is MNHEY and CDR2 is SVGAGI in the germline V gene. V was clipped by 8 bases and J by 5 bases; unmatched bases: 6. The CDR3 spells CASGGQGWETQYF. In nucleotides, the CDR3 is TGTGCCAGCGGGGGACAGGGTTGGGAGACCCAGTACTTC.